This T cell receptor (beta chain) was captured in a study of T cells in localized non-small cell lung cancer. Study findings and constraints: Researchers found a median around 57 of the top 100 tumor clones in adjacent lung. Uninvolved adjacent lung showed the highest T cell clonality, exceeding tumor.

About this clone: What it recognizes is unknown.

From germline, CDR1 is MNHNS and CDR2 SASEGT. V gave up 7 bases and J gave up 3 bases; unmatched junction bases: 8. The CDR3 is 15 amino acids. TCRdb's table, derived via immunoSEQ multiplex PCR, lists solely in-frame clones and lacks some. The sample yields over 8,500 clones, roughly 90% seen once. Sequencing used peripheral blood, obtained before any cancer treatment. The source is a male donor older than 55 with stage III lung adenocarcinoma. The rearrangement uses TRBV6-1 and TRBJ2-1, with 8 positions matching TRBD2. The CDR3, as DNA: TGTGCCAGCATCATACTAGCGGCTAACTACAATGAGCAGTTCTTC. The encoded protein is CASIILAANYNEQFF.